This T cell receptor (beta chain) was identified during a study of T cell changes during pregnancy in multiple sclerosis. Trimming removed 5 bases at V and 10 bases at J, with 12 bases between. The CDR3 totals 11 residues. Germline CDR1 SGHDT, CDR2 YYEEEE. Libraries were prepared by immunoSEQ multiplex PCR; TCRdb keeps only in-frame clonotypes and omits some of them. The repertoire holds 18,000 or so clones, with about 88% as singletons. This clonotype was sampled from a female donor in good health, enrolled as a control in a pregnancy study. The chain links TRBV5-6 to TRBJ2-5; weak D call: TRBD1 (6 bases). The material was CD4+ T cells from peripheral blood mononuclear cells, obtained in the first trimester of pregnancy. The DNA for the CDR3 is TGTGCCAGCAGTATCACAGGGAGCCAGTACTTC. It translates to CASSITGSQYF. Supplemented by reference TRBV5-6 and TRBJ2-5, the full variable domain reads DAGVTQSPTHLIKTRGQQVTLRCSPKSGHDTVSWYQQALGQGPQFIFQYYEEEERQRGNFPDRFSGHQFPNYSSELNVNALLLGDSALYLCASSITGSQYFGPGTRLLVL.